What follows are 18 T cell receptor beta chains derived from one specimen sequenced in a study of post-analysis software for immune sequencing data (dated by TCRdb to about 2015). What the study reported, not specific to this receptor: Patients showed significantly higher frequencies than controls for five TRBV segments, among them TRBV5-6, TRBV5-1 and TRBV20-1.

These receptors are not linked to any known antigen. Receptor amplification or capture employed PCR. Reads for this sample came from an Illumina HiSeq 2500. To reduce PCR and sequencing biases, unique molecular identifiers were incorporated into the TCR beta cDNA libraries. The public reads were quality trimmed at Q25 with fastp and then assembled into clones with MiXCR by TCRdb, keeping productive beta chains. Rows merge per CDR3 protein into single entries with the most common DNA and genes. The sample table records about 820,000 distinct CDR3 sequences; about 57% of these occur just once. The biggest ten clones account for approximately 4.5% of the sample. Input material: blood. Receptors originate from a girl aged 5-17 years with multiple sclerosis.

The chain combines TRBV29-1 with TRBJ2-5; TRBD1 agrees at 9 bases. The CDR3 is made up of 16 amino acids. The germline gives CDR1 SQVTM, CDR2 ANQGSEA. The ends lost 3 bases at V and 1 base at J; junction bases unmatched: 9. The CDR3 region has the DNA TGCAGCGTTGATGTAACAGGGACAGGGCCCCAAGAGACCCAGTACTTC. Translating it yields CSVDVTGTGPQETQYF. Looking up the rest from reference TRBV29-1 and TRBJ2-5 gives the full variable domain: SAVISQKPSRDICQRGTSLTIQCQVDSQVTMMFWYRQQPGQSLTLIATANQGSEATYESGFVIDKFPISRPNLTFSTLTVSNMSPEDSSIYLCSVDVTGTGPQETQYFGPGTRLLVL.

The rearrangement uses TRBV5-1 and TRBJ2-4; TRBD2 aligns across 10 bases. The last part of the DNA fits TRBJ2-7 better; the J call may be wrong. The CDR3 extends over 14 amino acids. Germline V CDR1 and CDR2: SGHRS, YFSETQ. The CDR3 region has the DNA TGCGCCAGCAGCTTGGAGCTAGCGGGAGACGAGCAGTACTTC. This codes for CASSLELAGDEQYF.

The chain combines TRBV12-3 or TRBV12-4 with TRBJ2-4; 8 positions agree with TRBD1. This CDR3 spans 13 amino acids. V shed 7 bases, J shed 5 bases, and the junction held 4 bases outside the gene matches. CDR3 DNA sequence: TGTGCCAGCACTCAGGGGGCGCAAAACATTCAGTACTTC. Protein: CASTQGAQNIQYF.

The chain uses TRBV7-9 and TRBJ2-4, with D perhaps matching TRBD1 (6 bases). Germline-derived CDR1 and CDR2 are SEHNR and FQNEAQ (reference sequence). V was shortened by 2 bases and J by 13 bases, with 15 bases between the two germline ends. The CDR3 length is 13 residues. CDR3 amino acids: CASSLSTGWEQYF. DNA of the CDR3: TGTGCCAGCAGCTTAAGCACAGGGTGGGAGCAGTACTTC. Full variable domain (outside the CDR3, taken from reference TRBV7-9 and TRBJ2-4): DTGVSQNPRHKITKRGQNVTFRCDPISEHNRLYWYRQTLGQGPEFLTYFQNEAQLEKSRLLSDRFSAERPKGSFSTLEIQRTEQGDSAMYLCASSLSTGWEQYFGAGTRLSVL.

The chain combines TRBV11-3 with TRBJ2-1, with 10 bases aligning to TRBD1. From germline, CDR1 is SGHNT and CDR2 YENEEA. This CDR3 contains 15 residues. With V trimmed by 5 bases and J by 7 bases, 8 bases remained unmatched. The CDR3 bases are TGTGCCAGCAGCCGCGGGACAGGGGCAGGGAATGAGCAGTTCTTC. It specifies CASSRGTGAGNEQFF.

In this sample, this clonotype turned up a few times. The V and J genes are TRBV29-1 and TRBJ2-7; 7 bases line up with TRBD2. The CDR3 runs 15 residues. The junction had 8 bases not matched to a gene; V was cut back by 0 bases and J by 3 bases. Per germline, CDR1 SQVTM and CDR2 ANQGSEA. The CDR3 reads CSVEETAGAGYEQYF. CDR3 nucleotide sequence: TGCAGCGTTGAAGAGACGGCGGGAGCTGGCTACGAGCAGTACTTC.

This sequence joins TRBV29-1 and TRBJ1-2; TRBD1 matches at 10 bases. J gave up 4 bases and V 2 bases, and 4 bases lay outside the gene matches. CDR1 is SQVTM and CDR2 is ANQGSEA in the germline V gene. The CDR3 runs 14 residues. For the CDR3, the DNA is TGCAGCGTTGAAAGGACAGGGGGAGGCTATGGCTACACCTTC. This encodes CSVERTGGGYGYTF.

The rearrangement uses TRBV6-5 and TRBJ1-2, with 10 bases matching TRBD1. Germline V gives CDR1 MNHEY, CDR2 SVGAGI. The V segment lost 6 bases and the J segment 7 bases; nucleotides outside the gene matches: 8. The CDR3 consists of 14 residues. This CDR3 is CASSRDRGIGGYTF. The CDR3 DNA sequence: TGTGCCAGCAGCAGGGACAGGGGAATAGGTGGCTACACCTTC.

This clonotype was seen a few times. A much larger clone lies one base from this, so it may be a read error. V and J are TRBV11-1 and TRBJ2-5, with D tentatively TRBD1 (7 bases). The CDR3 is made up of 11 amino acids. In germline, CDR1 is SGHAT, CDR2 FQDESV (reference sequence). Trimming took off 5 bases at V and 7 bases at J, with 8 bases between the two ends. CDR3 coding DNA: TGTGCCAGCAGCCAGGGGGGGACCCAGTACTTC. This gives the protein CASSQGGTQYF.

The chain uses TRBV6-6 and TRBJ1-2; the match to TRBD1 covers 8 bases. This CDR3 has 17 residues. Trimming took 2 bases from V and 2 from J; bases not matched to a gene: 10. Per germline, CDR1 MNHNY and CDR2 SVGAGI (reference sequence). In DNA, the CDR3 is TGTGCCAGCAGTTACAGGCAGGGGGCTTTACCGAACTATGGCTACACCTTC. This gives the protein CASSYRQGALPNYGYTF.

The chain uses TRBV29-1 and TRBJ2-3; TRBD1 is a possible D gene (6 bases). This CDR3 region has 13 residues. Germline values: CDR1 SQVTM, CDR2 ANQGSEA. V was cut by 2 bases and J by 3 bases, with 9 bases left in between. The DNA of the CDR3 is TGCAGCGTTGAACTCAGGGGAACAGATACGCAGTATTTT. It codes for CSVELRGTDTQYF.

This chain connects TRBV14 to TRBJ2-1; D ambiguous. This CDR3 spans 12 amino acids. Trimming cost V 3 bases and J 8 bases, with 8 bases left between them. Per the germline V gene, CDR1 is SGHDN and CDR2 is FVKESK. The CDR3 sequence is CASSQVIYEQFF. For the CDR3, the DNA is TGTGCCAGCAGCCAGGTTATCTATGAGCAGTTCTTC.

This chain links TRBV29-1 with TRBJ2-7; tentative D call: TRBD2 (6 bases). V lost 7 bases and J lost 0, with 13 bases in between. This CDR3 has 13 amino acids. Germline assignment: CDR1 SQVTM and CDR2 ANQGSEA. The CDR3 protein is CSARMGGSYEQYF. The DNA for the CDR3 is TGCAGCGCCCGCATGGGGGGCTCCTACGAGCAGTACTTC.

The V call is TRBV14, the J call TRBJ1-5; D is ambiguous. Between the trimmed V and J ends, which lost 4 bases and 10 bases, there was a span of 14 bases. The CDR3 extends over 13 amino acids. Germline CDR1 and CDR2: SGHDN and FVKESK. In nucleotides, the CDR3 is TGTGCCAGCAGCCGTAGCTCTTTGGGACCCCAGCATTTT. As protein: CASSRSSLGPQHF.

This clonotype has only a few counts. The chain carries TRBV4-1 and TRBJ2-3, with D unclear. Trimming left V 1 base short and J 5 bases short, with 10 bases between. CDR3 length: 14 residues. Germline CDR1 reads MGHRA; CDR2 reads YSYEKL. The CDR3 loop reads CASSQAASGDTQYF. DNA for the CDR3: TGCGCCAGCAGCCAAGCGGCTTCCGGAGATACGCAGTATTTT.

V and J are TRBV5-4 and TRBJ1-2, with a weak D call TRBD1 (5 bases). V lost 1 base and J lost 7, with 23 bases in between. The CDR3 consists of 17 residues. Germline V gene sequence: CDR1 SGHNT, CDR2 YYREEE (reference sequence). CDR3 sequence reads: CASSLNGRVREKAGYTF. CDR3 DNA sequence: TGTGCCAGCAGCTTGAACGGTAGGGTCAGGGAAAAGGCTGGCTACACCTTC. The full variable domain, in which reference TRBV5-4 and TRBJ1-2 provide the parts outside the CDR3, is ETGVTQSPTHLIKTRGQQVTLRCSSQSGHNTVSWYQQALGQGPQFIFQYYREEENGRGNFPPRFSGLQFPNYSSELNVNALELDDSALYLCASSLNGRVREKAGYTFGSGTRLTVV.

This clonotype occurred many times. The chain is built from TRBV20-1 and TRBJ2-1, with no clear D. The germline V gene has CDR1 DFQATT and CDR2 SNEGSKA (reference sequence). This CDR3 contains 16 residues. V shed 0 bases and J shed 5 bases, with 17 bases lying between them. The CDR3 region has the DNA TGCAGTGCTAGAGATATACGGCAATGGGGTCACAATGAGCAGTTCTTC. Translated: CSARDIRQWGHNEQFF.

The chain recombines TRBV12-3 or TRBV12-4 with TRBJ1-1; D not certain. Trimming took 2 bases from V and 4 from J, leaving 14 bases between them. This CDR3 comprises 15 residues. This chain's CDR3 is CASSLRIGVPTEAFF. The CDR3 DNA reads as TGTGCCAGCAGTTTAAGGATCGGGGTCCCCACTGAAGCTTTCTTT.